This TCR beta chain was captured in a study of T cell responses to AZD1222 COVID-19 vaccine. Study-level information: Combined were second doses at about 4 or about 12 weeks.

Concerning this clone itself: Antigen specificity is unknown.

Study-level findings and limits: Researchers report vaccine-associated CD4 TCRs spanning spike, with dominance at 160-218 and 743-854.

TCRdb keeps only in-frame clones here, not all; method: immunoSEQ multiplex PCR. This sample has nearly 90,000 clones, with approximately 88% found just once. The material was peripheral blood, obtained on day 0 of AZD1222 vaccination. The source is an adult in good health.

The CDR3 region has the DNA TGTGCCAGCAGCGTAGCGGAGGACGAGCAGTACTTC. Translating gives CASSVAEDEQYF. This chain joins TRBV9 and TRBJ2-7; maybe TRBD2 (5 bases). CDR1 and CDR2 from the germline V gene are SGDLS and YYNGEE. Trimming pared 0 bases from V and 5 bases from J, leaving 6 bases between. The CDR3 has 12 amino acids.